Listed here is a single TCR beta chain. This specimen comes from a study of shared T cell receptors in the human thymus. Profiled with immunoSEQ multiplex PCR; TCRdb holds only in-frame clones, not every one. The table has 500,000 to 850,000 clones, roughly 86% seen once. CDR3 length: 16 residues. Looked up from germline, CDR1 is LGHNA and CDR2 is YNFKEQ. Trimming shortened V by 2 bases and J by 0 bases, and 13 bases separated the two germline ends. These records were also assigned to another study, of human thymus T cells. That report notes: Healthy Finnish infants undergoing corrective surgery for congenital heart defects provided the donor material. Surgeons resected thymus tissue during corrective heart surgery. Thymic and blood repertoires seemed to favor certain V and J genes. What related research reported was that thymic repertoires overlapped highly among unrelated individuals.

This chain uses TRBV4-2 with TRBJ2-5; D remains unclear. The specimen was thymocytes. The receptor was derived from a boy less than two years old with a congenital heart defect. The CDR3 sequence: CASSQRYLINQETQYF. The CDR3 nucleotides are TGTGCCAGCAGCCAAAGATACCTAATTAACCAAGAGACCCAGTACTTC.